This TCR beta chain came from a study of blood T cell repertoires in COVID-19. Study details: Acute-phase and convalescent COVID-19 samples originated in the United States, Italy and Spain.

The germline gives CDR1 SGHVS, CDR2 FQNEAQ. The length of the CDR3 is 15 residues. Trimming took 5 bases from V and 3 from J; bases not matched to a gene: 10. Per the original methods: Reference gene primer amplification in the assay estimated nucleated cell counts. Some clones are missing from TCRdb's copy, which holds only in-frame ones; the method was immunoSEQ multiplex PCR. The V and J calls and the clone size are those of that table, but D and trimming were determined from the DNA. Of approximately 240,000 clones in the sample, around 88% were seen once. The sample holds one count of this clone.

This chain connects TRBV7-8 to TRBJ2-7; 7 bases are a match to TRBD1. This sequence was found in a woman under 40 who had recovered from COVID-19. The specimen sequenced was peripheral blood. CDR3 in amino acids: CASSAYRGFNYEQYF. CDR3 coding DNA: TGTGCCAGCAGCGCATACAGGGGATTTAACTACGAGCAGTACTTC.